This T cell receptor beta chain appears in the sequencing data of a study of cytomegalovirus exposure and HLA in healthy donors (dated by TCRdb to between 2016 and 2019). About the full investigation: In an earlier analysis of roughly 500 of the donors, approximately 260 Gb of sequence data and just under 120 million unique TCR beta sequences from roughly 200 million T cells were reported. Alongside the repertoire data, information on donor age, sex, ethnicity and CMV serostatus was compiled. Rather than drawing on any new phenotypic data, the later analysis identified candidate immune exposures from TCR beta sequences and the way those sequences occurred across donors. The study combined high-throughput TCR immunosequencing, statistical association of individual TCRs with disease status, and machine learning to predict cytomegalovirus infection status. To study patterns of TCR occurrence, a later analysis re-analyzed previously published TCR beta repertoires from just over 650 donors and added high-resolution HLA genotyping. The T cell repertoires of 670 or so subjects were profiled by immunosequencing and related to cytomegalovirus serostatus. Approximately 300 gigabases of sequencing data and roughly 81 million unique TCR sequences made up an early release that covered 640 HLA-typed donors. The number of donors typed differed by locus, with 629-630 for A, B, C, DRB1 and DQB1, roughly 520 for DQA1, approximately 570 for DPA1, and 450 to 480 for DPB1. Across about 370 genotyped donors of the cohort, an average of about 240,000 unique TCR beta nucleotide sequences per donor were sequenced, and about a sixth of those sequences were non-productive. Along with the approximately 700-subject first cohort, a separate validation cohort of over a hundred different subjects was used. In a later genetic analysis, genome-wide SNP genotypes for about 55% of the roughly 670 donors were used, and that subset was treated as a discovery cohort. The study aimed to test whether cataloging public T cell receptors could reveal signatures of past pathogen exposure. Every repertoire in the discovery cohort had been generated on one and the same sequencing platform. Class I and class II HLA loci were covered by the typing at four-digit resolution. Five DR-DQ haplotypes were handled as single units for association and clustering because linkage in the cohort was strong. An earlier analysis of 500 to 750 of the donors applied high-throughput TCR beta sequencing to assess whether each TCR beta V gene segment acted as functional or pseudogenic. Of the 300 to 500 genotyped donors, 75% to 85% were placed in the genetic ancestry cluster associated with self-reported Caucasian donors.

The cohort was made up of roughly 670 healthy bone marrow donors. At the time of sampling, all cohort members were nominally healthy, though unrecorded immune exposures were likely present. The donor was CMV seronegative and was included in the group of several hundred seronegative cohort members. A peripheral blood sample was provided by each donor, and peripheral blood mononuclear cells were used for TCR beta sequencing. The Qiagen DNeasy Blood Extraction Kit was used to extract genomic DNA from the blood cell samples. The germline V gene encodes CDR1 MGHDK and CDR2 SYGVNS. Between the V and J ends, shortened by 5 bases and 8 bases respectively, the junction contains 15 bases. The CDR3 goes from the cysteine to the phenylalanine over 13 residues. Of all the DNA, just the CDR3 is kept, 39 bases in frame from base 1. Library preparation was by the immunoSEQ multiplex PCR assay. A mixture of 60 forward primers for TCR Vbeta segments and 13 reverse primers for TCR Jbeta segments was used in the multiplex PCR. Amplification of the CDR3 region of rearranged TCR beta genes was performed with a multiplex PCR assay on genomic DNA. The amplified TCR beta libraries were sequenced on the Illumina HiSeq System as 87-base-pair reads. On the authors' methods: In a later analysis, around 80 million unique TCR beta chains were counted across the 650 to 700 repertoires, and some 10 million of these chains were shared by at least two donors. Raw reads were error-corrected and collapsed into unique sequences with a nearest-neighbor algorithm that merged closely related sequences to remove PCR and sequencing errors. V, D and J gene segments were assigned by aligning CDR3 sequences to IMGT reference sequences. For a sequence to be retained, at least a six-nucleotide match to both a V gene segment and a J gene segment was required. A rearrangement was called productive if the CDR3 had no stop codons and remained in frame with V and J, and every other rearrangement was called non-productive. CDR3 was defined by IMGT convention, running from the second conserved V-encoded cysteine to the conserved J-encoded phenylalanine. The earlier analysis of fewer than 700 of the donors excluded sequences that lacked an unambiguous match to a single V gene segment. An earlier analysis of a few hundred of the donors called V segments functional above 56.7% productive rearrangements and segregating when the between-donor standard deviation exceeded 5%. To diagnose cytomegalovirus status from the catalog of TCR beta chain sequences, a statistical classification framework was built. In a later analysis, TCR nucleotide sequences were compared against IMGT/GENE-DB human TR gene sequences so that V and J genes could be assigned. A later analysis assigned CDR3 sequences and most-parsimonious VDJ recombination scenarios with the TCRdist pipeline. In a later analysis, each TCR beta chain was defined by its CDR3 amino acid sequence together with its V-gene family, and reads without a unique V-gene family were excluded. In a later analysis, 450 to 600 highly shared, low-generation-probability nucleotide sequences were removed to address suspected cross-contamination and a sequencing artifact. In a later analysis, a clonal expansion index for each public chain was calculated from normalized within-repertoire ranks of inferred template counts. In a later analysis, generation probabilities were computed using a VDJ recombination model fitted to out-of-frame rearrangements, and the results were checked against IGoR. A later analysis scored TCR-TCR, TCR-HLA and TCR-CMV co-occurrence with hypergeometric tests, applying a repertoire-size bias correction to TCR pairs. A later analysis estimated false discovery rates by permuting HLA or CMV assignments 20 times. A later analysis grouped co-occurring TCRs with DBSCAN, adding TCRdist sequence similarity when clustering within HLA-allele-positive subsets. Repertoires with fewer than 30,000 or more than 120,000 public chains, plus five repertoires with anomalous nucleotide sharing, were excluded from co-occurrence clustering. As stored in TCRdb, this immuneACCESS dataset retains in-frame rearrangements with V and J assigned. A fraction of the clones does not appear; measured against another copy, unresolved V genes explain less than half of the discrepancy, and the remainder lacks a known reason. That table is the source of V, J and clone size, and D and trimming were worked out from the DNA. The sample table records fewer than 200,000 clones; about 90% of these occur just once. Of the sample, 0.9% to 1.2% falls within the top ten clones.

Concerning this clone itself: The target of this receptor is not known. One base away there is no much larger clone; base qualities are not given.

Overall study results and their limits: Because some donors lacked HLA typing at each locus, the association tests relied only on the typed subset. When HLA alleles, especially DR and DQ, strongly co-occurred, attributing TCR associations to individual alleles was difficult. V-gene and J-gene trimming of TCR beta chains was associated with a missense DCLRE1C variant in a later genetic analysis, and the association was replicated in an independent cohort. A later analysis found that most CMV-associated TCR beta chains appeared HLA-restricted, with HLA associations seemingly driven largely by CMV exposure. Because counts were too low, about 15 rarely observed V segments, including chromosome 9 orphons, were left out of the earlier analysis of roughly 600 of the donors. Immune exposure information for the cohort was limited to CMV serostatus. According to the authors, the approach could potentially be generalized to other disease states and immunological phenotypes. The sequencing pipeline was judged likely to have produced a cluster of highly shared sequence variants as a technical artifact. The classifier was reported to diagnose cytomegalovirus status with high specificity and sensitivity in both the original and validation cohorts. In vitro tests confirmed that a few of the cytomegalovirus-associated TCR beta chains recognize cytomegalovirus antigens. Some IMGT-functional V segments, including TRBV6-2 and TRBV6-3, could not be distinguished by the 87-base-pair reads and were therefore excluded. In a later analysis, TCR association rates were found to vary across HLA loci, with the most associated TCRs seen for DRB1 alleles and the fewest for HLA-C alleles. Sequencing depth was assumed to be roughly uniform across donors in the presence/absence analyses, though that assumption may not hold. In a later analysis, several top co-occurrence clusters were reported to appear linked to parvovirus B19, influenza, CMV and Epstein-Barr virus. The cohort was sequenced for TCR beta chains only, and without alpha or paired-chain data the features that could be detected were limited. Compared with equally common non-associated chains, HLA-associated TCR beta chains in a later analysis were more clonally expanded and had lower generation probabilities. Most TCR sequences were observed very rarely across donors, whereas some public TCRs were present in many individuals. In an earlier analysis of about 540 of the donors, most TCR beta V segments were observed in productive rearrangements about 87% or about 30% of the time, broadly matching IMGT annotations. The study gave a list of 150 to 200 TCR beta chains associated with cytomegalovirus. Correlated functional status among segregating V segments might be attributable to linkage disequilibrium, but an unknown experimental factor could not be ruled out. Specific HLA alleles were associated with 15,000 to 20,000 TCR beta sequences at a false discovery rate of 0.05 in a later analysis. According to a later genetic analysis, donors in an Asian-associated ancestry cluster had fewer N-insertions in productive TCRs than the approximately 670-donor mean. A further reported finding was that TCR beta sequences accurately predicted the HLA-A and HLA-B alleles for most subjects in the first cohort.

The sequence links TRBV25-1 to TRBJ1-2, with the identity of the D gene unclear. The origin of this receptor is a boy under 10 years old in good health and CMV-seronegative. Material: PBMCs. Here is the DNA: TGTGCCAGCAGTCGGGAGGGCCTAGGAGGCTACACCTTC. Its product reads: CASSREGLGGYTF.